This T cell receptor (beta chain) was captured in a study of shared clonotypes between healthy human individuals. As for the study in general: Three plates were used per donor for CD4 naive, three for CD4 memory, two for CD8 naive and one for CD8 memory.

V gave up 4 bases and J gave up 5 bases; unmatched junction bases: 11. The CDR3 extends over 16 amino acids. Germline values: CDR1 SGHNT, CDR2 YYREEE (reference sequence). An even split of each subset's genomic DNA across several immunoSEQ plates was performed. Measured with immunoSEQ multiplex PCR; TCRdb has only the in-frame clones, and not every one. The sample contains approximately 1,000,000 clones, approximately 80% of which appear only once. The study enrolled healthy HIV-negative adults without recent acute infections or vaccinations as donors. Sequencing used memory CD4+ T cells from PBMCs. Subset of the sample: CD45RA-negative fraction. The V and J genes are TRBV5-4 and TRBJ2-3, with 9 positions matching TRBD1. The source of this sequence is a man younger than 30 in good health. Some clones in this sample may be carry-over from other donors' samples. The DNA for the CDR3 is TGTGCCAGCAGCATAGCCGGGACAGGGATTAAAGATACGCAGTATTTT. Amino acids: CASSIAGTGIKDTQYF.